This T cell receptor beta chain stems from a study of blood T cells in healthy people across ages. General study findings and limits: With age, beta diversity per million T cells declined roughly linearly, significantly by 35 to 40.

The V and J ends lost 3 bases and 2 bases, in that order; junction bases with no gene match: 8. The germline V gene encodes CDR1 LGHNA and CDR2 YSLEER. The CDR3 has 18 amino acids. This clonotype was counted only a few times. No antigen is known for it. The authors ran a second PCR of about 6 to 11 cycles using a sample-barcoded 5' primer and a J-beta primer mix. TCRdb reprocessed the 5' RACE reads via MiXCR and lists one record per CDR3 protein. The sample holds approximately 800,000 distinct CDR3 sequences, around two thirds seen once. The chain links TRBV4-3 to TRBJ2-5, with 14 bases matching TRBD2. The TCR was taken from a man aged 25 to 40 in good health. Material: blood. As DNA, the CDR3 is TGCGCCAGCAGCCAGACGGGACTAGCGGGGGTGACACAAGAGACCCAGTACTTC. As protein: CASSQTGLAGVTQETQYF.